The following is a T cell receptor (beta chain) sequence with its context. Its antigen is unknown. The record originates from a study of response to subunit inactivated influenza vaccine. Regarding the study as a whole: Few additional T cells are recruited per seasonal influenza vaccination, authors suggested.

One entry per CDR3 protein, called by TCRdb with MiXCR from the RT-PCR reads. The data contain approximately 730,000 distinct CDR3 sequences, over 11% of them singletons. Germline CDR1 MGHDK, CDR2 SYGVNS. The CDR3 covers 13 residues. Trimming took 7 bases from V and 5 from J, leaving 14 bases between them. This clonotype was sampled from a middle-aged man who received an inactivated influenza vaccine. The chain recombines TRBV25-1 with TRBJ1-1, with D unclear. Specimen: PBMCs from blood, collected 14 to 15 days before vaccination. The DNA of the CDR3 is TGTGCCAGCACCGCATCCCGGGTAACTGAAGCTTTCTTT. This encodes CASTASRVTEAFF.